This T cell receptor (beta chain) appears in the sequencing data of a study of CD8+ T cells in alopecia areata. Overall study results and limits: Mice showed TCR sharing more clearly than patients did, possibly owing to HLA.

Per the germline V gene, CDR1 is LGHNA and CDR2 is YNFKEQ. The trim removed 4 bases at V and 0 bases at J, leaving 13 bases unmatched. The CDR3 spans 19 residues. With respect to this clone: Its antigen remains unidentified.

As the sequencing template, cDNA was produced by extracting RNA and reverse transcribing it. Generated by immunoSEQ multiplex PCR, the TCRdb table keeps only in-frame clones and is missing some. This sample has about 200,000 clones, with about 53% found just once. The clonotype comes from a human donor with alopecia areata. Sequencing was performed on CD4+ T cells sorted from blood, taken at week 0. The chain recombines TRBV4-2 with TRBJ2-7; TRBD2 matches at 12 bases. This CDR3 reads CASSRTIKGLAGVSYEQYF. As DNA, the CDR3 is TGTGCCAGCAGCCGAACCATAAAGGGACTAGCGGGCGTCTCCTACGAGCAGTACTTC.